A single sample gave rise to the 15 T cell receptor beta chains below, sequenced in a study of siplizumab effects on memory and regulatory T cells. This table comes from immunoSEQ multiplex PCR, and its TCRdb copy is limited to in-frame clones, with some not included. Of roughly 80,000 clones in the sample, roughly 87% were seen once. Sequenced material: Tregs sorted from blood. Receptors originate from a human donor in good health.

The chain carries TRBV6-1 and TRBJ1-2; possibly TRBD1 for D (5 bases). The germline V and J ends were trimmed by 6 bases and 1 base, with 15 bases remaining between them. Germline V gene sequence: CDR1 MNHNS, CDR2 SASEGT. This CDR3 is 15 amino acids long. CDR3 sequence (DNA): TGTGCCAGCAGCCTCCGGGACGGACATAACTATGGCTACACCTTC. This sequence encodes CASSLRDGHNYGYTF.

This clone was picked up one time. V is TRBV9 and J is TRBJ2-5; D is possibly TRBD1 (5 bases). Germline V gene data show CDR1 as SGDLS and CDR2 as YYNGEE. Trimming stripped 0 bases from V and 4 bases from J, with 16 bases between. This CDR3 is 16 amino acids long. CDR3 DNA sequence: TGTGCCAGCAGCGTAGAATCCGGCCAGGGAACAGAGACCCAGTACTTC. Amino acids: CASSVESGQGTETQYF.

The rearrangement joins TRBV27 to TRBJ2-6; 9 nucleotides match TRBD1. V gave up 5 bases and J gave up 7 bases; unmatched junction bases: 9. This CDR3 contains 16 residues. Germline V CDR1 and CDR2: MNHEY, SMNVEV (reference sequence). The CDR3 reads CASSPRTGVGANVLTF. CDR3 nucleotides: TGTGCCAGCAGTCCCCGGACAGGGGTTGGAGCCAACGTCCTGACTTTC. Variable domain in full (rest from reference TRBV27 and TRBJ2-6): EAQVTQNPRYLITVTGKKLTVTCSQNMNHEYMSWYRQDPGLGLRQIYYSMNVEVTDKGDVPEGYKVSRKEKRNFPLILESPSPNQTSLYFCASSPRTGVGANVLTFGAGSRLTVL.

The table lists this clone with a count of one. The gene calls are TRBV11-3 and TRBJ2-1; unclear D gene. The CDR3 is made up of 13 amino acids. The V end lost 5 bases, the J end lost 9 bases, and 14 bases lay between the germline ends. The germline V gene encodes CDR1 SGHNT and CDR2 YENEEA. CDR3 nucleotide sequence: TGTGCCAGCAGCGTCAGAGAAGCCGGTGAGCAGTTCTTC. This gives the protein CASSVREAGEQFF.

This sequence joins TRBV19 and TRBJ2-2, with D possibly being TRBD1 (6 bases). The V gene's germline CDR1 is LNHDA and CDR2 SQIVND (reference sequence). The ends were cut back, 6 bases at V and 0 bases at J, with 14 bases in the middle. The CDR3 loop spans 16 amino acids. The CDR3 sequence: CASRLQGTPNTGELFF. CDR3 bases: TGTGCCAGTAGGTTACAGGGAACACCGAACACCGGGGAGCTGTTTTTT.

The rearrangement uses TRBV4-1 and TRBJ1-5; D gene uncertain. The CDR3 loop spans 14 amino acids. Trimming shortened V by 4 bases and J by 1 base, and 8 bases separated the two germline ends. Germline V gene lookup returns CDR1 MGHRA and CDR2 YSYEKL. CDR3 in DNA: TGCGCCAGCAGCCCCCCGGACAGCAATCAGCCCCAGCATTTT. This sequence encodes CASSPPDSNQPQHF.

For the CDR3, the DNA is TGTGCCAGCAGACGACAGGGTTCCTACGAGCAGTACTTC. It yields the protein CASRRQGSYEQYF. The J gene is TRBJ2-7, the V gene TRBV2; 7 bases map to TRBD1. Germline trimming cut 6 bases from V and 1 base from J; bases unmatched to any gene: 3. Germline V gives CDR1 SNHLY, CDR2 FYNNEI. There are 13 residues in the CDR3. Full variable domain (remainder filled in from reference TRBV2 and TRBJ2-7): EPEVTQTPSHQVTQMGQEVILRCVPISNHLYFYWYRQILGQKVEFLVSFYNNEISEKSEIFDDQFSVERPDGSNFTLKIRSTKLEDSAMYFCASRRQGSYEQYFGPGTRLTVT.

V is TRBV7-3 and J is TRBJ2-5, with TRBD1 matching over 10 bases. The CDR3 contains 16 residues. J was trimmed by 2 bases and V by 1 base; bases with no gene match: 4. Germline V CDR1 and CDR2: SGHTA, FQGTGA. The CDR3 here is CASSLSRDRGQETQYF. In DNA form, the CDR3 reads TGTGCCAGCAGCTTAAGTCGGGACAGGGGACAAGAGACCCAGTACTTC.

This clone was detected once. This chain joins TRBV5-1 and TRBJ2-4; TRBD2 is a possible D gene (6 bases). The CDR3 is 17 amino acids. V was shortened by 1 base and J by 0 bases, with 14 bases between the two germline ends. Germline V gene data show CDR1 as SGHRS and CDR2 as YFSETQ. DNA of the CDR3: TGCGCCAGCAGCTTGAACATGTTAGCGGCAGCCAAAAACATTCAGTACTTC. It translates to CASSLNMLAAAKNIQYF. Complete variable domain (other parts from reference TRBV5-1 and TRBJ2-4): KAGVTQTPRYLIKTRGQQVTLSCSPISGHRSVSWYQQTPGQGLQFLFEYFSETQRNKGNFPGRFSGRQFSNSRSEMNVSTLELGDSALYLCASSLNMLAAAKNIQYFGAGTRLSVL.

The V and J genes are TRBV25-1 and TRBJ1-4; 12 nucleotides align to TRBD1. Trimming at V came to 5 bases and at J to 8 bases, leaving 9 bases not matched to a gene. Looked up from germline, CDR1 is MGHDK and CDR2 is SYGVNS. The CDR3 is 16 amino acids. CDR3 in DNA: TGTGCCAGCAGTTCGGCTGGGGGACAGGGGGCCGAAAAACTGTTTTTT. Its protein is CASSSAGGQGAEKLFF.

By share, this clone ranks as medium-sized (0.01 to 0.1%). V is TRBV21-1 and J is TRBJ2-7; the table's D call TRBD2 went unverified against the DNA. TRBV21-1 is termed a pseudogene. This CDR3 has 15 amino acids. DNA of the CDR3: TGTGCCAGCAGCATTTTGGCGGGGGGGTCCTACGAGCAGTACTTC. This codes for CASSILAGGSYEQYF.

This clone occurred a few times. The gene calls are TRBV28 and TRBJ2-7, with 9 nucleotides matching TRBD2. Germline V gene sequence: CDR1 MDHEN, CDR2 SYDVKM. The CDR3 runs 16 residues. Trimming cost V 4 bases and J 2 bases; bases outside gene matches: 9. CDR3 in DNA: TGTGCCAGCAGTTATGCGCGACTAGCGGTGCCCTACGAGCAGTACTTC. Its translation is CASSYARLAVPYEQYF.

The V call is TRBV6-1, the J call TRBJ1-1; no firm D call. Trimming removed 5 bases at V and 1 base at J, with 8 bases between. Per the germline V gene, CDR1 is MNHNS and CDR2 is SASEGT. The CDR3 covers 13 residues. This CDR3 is CASSRGSNTEAFF. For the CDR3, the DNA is TGTGCCAGCAGTCGGGGTTCGAACACTGAAGCTTTCTTT.

The CDR3 coding sequence is TGTGCCAGCAGCAAAGGGACAGTCTGCGAGCAGTACTTC. Its translation: CASSKGTVCEQYF. The chain joins TRBV21-1 to TRBJ2-7; the table's D call, TRBD1, has no DNA check behind it. TRBV21-1 counts as a pseudogene. The CDR3 covers 13 residues.

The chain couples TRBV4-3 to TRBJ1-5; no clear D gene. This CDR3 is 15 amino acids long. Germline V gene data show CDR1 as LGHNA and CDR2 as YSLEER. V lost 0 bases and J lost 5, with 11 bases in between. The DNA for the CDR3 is TGCGCCAGCAGCCAAGAGCCAAGAGGGTATCAGCCCCAGCATTTT. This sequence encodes CASSQEPRGYQPQHF.